This TCR beta chain is drawn from a study of cytotoxic CD8 clonotypes in ibrutinib-treated CLL. TCRdb's table, derived via immunoSEQ multiplex PCR, lists solely in-frame clones and lacks some. Among some 290,000 clones listed, around four fifths were seen once. Details on this clone: Its antigen is currently unknown.

Study results and limitations: Different sampling times were used for sustained-remission and progressing patients. There were few public clonotypes, and on treatment they contracted or stayed stable.

The specimen comprised PBMCs, sampled before ibrutinib treatment. The TCR was taken from a human donor with chronic lymphocytic leukemia.

The DNA for the CDR3 is TGTGCCAGCAGTGAAACGGGAGGTCTGAATGAGCAGTTCTTC. Amino acid sequence: CASSETGGLNEQFF. The chain joins TRBV6-1 to TRBJ2-1; 7 bases are a match to TRBD2. The CDR3 is made up of 14 amino acids. CDR1 and CDR2 (germline): MNHNS, SASEGT. Losses at the gene ends were 2 bases for V and 7 bases for J; bases not matched to a gene: 5.